This T cell receptor (beta chain) emerged from a study of blood T cell repertoires in COVID-19. Study-wide context: In each case, the material was cDNA or gDNA derived from T cells, B-cell-depleted T cells, or PBMCs.

Measured with immunoSEQ multiplex PCR; TCRdb has only the in-frame clones, and not every one. The profile shows about 310,000 clones, 80% to 90% of them singletons. V shed 3 bases and J shed 1 base, with 11 bases lying between them. Germline V lookup: CDR1 SGDLS, CDR2 YYNGEE. The CDR3 is made up of 15 amino acids. The sample consisted of peripheral blood. This sequence originates from a woman aged 50 to 65 who had recovered from COVID-19. The chain uses TRBV9 and TRBJ2-1; no clear D. CDR3 sequence reads: CASSANGLSYNEQFF. The CDR3 DNA follows: TGTGCCAGCAGCGCAAACGGGTTATCCTACAATGAGCAGTTCTTC. Together with reference TRBV9 and TRBJ2-1, the CDR3 gives the full variable domain: DSGVTQTPKHLITATGQRVTLRCSPRSGDLSVYWYQQSLDQGLQFLIQYYNGEERAKGNILERFSAQQFPDLHSELNLSSLELGDSALYFCASSANGLSYNEQFFGPGTRLTVL.